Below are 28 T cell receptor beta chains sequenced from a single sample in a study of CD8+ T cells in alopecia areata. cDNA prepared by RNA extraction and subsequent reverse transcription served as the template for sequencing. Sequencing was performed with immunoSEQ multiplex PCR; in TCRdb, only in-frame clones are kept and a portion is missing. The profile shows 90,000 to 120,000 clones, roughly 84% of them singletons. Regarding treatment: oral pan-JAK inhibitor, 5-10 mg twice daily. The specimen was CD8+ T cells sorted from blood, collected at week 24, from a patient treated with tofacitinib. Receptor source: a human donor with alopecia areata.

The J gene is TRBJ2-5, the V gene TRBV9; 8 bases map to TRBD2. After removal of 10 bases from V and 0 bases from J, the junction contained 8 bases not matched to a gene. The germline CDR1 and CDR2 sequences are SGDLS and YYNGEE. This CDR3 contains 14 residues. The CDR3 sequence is CASRGGPYQETQYF. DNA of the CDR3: TGTGCCTCCCGCGGGGGGCCGTACCAAGAGACCCAGTACTTC. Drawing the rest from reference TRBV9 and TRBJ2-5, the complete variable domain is DSGVTQTPKHLITATGQRVTLRCSPRSGDLSVYWYQQSLDQGLQFLIQYYNGEERAKGNILERFSAQQFPDLHSELNLSSLELGDSALYFCASRGGPYQETQYFGPGTRLLVL.

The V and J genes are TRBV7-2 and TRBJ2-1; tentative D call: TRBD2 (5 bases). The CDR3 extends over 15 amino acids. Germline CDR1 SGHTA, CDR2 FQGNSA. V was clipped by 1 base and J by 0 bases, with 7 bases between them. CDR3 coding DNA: TGTGCCAGCAGCTTAGATGGGAGCTCCTACAATGAGCAGTTCTTC. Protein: CASSLDGSSYNEQFF.

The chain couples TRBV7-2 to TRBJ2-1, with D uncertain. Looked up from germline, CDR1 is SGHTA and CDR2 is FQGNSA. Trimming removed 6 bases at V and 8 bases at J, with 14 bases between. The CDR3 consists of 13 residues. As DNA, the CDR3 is TGTGCCAGCAGAGACCCCCCGTGGGATGAGCAGTTCTTC. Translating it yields CASRDPPWDEQFF.

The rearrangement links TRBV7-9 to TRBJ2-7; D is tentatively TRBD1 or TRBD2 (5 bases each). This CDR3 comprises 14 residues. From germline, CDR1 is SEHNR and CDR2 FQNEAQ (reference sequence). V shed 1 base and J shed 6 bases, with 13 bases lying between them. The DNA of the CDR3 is TGTGCCAGCAGCTTAGGAGGGGTTCCGGGCGAGCAGTACTTC. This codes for CASSLGGVPGEQYF.

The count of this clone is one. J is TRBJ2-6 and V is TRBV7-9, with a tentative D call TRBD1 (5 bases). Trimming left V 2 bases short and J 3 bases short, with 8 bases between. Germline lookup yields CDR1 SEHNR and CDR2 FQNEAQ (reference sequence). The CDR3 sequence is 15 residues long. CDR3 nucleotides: TGTGCCAGCAGCTTATATAGGGGTGGGGCCAACGTCCTGACTTTC. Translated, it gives CASSLYRGGANVLTF.

The CDR3 loop is CASSHGGPYNEQFF. The CDR3 bases are TGTGCCAGCAGCCACGGGGGGCCCTACAATGAGCAGTTCTTC. This chain uses TRBV7-9 with TRBJ2-1; D perhaps matches TRBD2 (7 bases). Looked up from germline, CDR1 is SEHNR and CDR2 is FQNEAQ (reference sequence). Trimming shortened V by 5 bases and J by 2 bases, and 10 bases separated the two germline ends. This CDR3 is built from 14 residues.

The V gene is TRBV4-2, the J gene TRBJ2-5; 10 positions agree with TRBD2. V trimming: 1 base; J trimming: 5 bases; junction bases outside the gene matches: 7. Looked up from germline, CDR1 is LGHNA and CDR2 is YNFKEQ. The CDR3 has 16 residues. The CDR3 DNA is TGTGCCAGCAGCCAAGGAAATCCGGGACTAGCGGAGACCCAGTACTTC. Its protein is CASSQGNPGLAETQYF.

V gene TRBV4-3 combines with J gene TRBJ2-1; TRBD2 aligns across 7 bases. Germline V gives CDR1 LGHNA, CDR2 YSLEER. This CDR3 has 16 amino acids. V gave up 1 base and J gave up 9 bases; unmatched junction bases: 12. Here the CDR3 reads CASSQGPAGLGGEQFF. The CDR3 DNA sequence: TGCGCCAGCAGCCAAGGCCCGGCCGGACTAGGTGGTGAGCAGTTCTTC.

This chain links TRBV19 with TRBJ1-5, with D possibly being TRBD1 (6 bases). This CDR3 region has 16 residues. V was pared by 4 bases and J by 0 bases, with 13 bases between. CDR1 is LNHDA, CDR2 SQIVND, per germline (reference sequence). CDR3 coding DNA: TGTGCCAGTAGTAGCCCCCGGGACACTAGCAATCAGCCCCAGCATTTT. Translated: CASSSPRDTSNQPQHF.

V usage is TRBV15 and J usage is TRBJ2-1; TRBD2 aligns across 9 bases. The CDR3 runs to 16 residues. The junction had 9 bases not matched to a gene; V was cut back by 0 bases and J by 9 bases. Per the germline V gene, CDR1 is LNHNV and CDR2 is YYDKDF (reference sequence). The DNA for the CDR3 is TGTGCCACCAGCAGAGATCGCAGCGGGGGGCTTGGTGAGCAGTTCTTC. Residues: CATSRDRSGGLGEQFF.

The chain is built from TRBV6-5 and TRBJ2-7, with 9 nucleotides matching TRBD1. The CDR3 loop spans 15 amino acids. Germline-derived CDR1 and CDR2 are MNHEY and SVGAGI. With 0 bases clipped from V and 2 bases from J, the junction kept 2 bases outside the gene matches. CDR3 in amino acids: CASSYSDRGTYEQYF. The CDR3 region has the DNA TGTGCCAGCAGTTACTCGGACAGGGGAACCTACGAGCAGTACTTC.

The CDR3 region has the DNA TGTGCCAGCAGCGTAGGAGGTGGAGGGGACGAGCAGTACTTC. It specifies CASSVGGGGDEQYF. This chain connects TRBV9 to TRBJ2-7; tentative D call: TRBD2 (6 bases). CDR3 size: 14 residues. V was pared by 0 bases and J by 5 bases, with 12 bases between. CDR1 is SGDLS, CDR2 YYNGEE, per germline. The variable domain in full, with the rest retrieved from reference TRBV9 and TRBJ2-7, is DSGVTQTPKHLITATGQRVTLRCSPRSGDLSVYWYQQSLDQGLQFLIQYYNGEERAKGNILERFSAQQFPDLHSELNLSSLELGDSALYFCASSVGGGGDEQYFGPGTRLTVT.

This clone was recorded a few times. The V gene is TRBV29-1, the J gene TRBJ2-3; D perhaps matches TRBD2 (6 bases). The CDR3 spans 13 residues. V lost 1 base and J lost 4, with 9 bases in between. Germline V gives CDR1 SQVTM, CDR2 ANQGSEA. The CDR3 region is CSVEVGGSDTQYF. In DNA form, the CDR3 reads TGCAGCGTTGAAGTGGGGGGATCAGATACGCAGTATTTT.

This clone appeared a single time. Here the CDR3 DNA reads TGTGCCAGCAGCTTAGGAACAGCGGGGGATACGCAGTATTTT. Translated, it gives CASSLGTAGDTQYF. The J gene is TRBJ2-3, the V gene TRBV7-9; 7 bases align to TRBD2. The CDR3 is made up of 14 amino acids. Germline V gene sequence: CDR1 SEHNR, CDR2 FQNEAQ (reference sequence). V was clipped by 1 base and J by 6 bases; unmatched bases: 4.

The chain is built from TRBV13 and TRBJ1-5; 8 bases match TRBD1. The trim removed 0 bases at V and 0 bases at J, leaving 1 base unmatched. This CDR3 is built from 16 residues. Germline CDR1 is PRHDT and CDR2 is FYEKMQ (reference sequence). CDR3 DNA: TGTGCCAGCAGCTTAGGGGGGACAGGTAGCAATCAGCCCCAGCATTTT. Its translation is CASSLGGTGSNQPQHF.

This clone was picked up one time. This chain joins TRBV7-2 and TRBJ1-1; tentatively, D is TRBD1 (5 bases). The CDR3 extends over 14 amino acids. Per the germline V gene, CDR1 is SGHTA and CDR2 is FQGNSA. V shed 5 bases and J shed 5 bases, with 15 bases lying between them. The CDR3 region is CASSRDEGVTEAFF. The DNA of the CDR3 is TGTGCCAGCAGCCGGGACGAAGGGGTTACTGAAGCTTTCTTT.

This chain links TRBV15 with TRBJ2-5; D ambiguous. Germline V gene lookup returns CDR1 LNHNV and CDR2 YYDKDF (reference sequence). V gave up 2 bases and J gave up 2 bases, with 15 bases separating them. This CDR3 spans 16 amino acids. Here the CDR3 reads CATSRPDTGPQETQYF. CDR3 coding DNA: TGTGCCACCAGCAGACCTGACACCGGGCCGCAAGAGACCCAGTACTTC. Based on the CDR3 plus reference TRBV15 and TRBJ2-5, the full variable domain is DAMVIQNPRYQVTQFGKPVTLSCSQTLNHNVMYWYQQKSSQAPKLLFHYYDKDFNNEADTPDNFQSRRPNTSFCFLDIRSPGLGDTAMYLCATSRPDTGPQETQYFGPGTRLLVL.

The CDR3 loop is CASSPEAGHQETQYF. The CDR3 nucleotides read TGCGCCAGCAGCCCTGAAGCGGGACACCAAGAGACCCAGTACTTC. The rearrangement uses TRBV4-3 and TRBJ2-5, with 7 bases that match TRBD2. Germline V gives CDR1 LGHNA, CDR2 YSLEER. The CDR3 sequence is 15 residues long. V shed 4 bases, J shed 0 bases, and the junction held 5 bases outside the gene matches.

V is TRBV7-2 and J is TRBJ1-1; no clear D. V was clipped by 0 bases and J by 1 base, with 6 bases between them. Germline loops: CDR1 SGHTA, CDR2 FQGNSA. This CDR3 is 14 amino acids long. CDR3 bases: TGTGCCAGCAGCTTAGCAGGGTGGAACACTGAAGCTTTCTTT. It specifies CASSLAGWNTEAFF.

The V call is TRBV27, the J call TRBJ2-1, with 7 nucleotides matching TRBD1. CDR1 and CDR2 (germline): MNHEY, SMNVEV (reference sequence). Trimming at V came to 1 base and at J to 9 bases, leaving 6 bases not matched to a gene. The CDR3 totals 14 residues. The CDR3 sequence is CASSLLGGWGEQFF. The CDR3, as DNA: TGTGCCAGCAGTTTATTAGGGGGCTGGGGTGAGCAGTTCTTC.

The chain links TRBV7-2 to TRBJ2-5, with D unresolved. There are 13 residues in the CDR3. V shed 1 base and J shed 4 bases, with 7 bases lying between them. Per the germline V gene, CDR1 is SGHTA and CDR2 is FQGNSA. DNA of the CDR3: TGTGCCAGCAGCTTAGAAGGAACAGAGACCCAGTACTTC. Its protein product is CASSLEGTETQYF.

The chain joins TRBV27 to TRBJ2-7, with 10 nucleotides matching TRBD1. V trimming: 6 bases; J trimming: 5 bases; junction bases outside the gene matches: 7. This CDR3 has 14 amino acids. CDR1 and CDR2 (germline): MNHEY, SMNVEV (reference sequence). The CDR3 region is CASSPGGQGNEQYF. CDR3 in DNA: TGTGCCAGCAGCCCAGGGGGACAGGGGAACGAGCAGTACTTC.

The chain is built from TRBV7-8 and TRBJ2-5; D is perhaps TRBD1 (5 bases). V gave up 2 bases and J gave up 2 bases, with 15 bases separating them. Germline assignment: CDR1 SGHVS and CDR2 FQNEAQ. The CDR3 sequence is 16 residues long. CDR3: CASSLRAGIVQETQYF. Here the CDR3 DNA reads TGTGCCAGCAGCTTAAGGGCAGGGATAGTACAAGAGACCCAGTACTTC.

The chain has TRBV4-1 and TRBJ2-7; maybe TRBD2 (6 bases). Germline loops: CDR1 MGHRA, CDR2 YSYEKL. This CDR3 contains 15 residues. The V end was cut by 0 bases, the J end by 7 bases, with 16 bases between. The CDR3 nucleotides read TGCGCCAGCAGCCAAGAGCGGGACTCGGCCTGGGAGCAGTACTTC. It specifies CASSQERDSAWEQYF.

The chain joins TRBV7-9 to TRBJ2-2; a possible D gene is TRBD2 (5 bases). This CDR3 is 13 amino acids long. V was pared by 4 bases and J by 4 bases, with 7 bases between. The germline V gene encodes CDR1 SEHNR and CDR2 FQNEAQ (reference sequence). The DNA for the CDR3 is TGTGCCAGCAGCTCTCGGGGCACCGGGGAGCTGTTTTTT. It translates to CASSSRGTGELFF. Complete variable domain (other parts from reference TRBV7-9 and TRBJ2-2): DTGVSQNPRHKITKRGQNVTFRCDPISEHNRLYWYRQTLGQGPEFLTYFQNEAQLEKSRLLSDRFSAERPKGSFSTLEIQRTEQGDSAMYLCASSSRGTGELFFGEGSRLTVL.

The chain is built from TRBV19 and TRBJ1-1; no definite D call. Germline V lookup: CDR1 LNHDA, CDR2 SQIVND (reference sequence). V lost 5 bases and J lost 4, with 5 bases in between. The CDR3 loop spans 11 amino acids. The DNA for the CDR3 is TGTGCCAGTAGTTTCTTCACTGAAGCTTTCTTT. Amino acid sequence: CASSFFTEAFF.

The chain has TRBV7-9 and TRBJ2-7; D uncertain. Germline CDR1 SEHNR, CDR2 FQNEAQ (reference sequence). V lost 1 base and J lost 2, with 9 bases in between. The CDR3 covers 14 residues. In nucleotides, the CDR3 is TGTGCCAGCAGCTTAGTAAGCGAACCCTACGAGCAGTACTTC. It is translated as CASSLVSEPYEQYF.

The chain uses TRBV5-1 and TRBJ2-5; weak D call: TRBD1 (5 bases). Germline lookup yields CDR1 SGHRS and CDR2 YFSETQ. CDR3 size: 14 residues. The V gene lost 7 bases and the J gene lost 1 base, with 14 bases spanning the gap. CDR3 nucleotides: TGCGCCAGCCCACGGACACCTACCCAAGAGACCCAGTACTTC. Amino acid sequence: CASPRTPTQETQYF.